This entry concerns a single TCR beta chain. The antigen is unknown. Previously described methods and listed TCR primers produced bulk TCR libraries. In TCRdb, the PCR reads were re-called with MiXCR into one record per CDR3 protein. The table lists about half a million distinct CDR3 sequences, around 21% of them singletons, with 0.84% in the top ten. This specimen belongs to a study of molecular identifiers for immune sequencing clone quantification. General observations from the study: In naive cells, under 1% of molecules belonged to clones above 20 RNA copies, against over 99% in effector cells.

The CDR3 consists of 14 residues. Germline V lookup: CDR1 LNHDA, CDR2 SQIVND (reference sequence). The V and J ends lost 5 bases and 0 bases respectively, with 7 bases between them. Sequencing input: naive CD8+ T cells from blood, with Jurkat cell RNA spiked in. Specified subset: FACS-sorted CD8+CD4-CCR7+CD45RA+ naive T cells. The chain links TRBV19 to TRBJ2-2; D gene uncertain. The source is a human donor in good health. Some libraries in this study had Jurkat cell RNA spiked in. The CDR3 reads CASSPSANTGELFF. CDR3 in DNA: TGTGCCAGTAGTCCAAGCGCGAACACCGGGGAGCTGTTTTTT.